Included here is one TCR beta chain sequence, with context. The cohort comprised adults aged about 18 to 90 years residing in under 25 US areas. This sample is part of a study of blood T cell repertoires in COVID-19. Repertoires were generated with immunoSEQ multiplex PCR, while TCRdb's copy carries only in-frame clones and drops some. The data hold around 300,000 clones, with roughly 90% observed a single time. The CDR3 is 15 amino acids. The V segment lost 4 bases and the J segment 5 bases; nucleotides outside the gene matches: 7. Germline V CDR1 and CDR2: MDHEN, SYDVKM. J is TRBJ1-3 and V is TRBV28; 8 bases map to TRBD1. The sequencing sample was made of PBMCs or T cells enriched from blood (not recorded which). This sequence originates from a woman between 45 and 60 years old who had recovered from COVID-19. CDR3 in DNA: TGTGCCAGCAGTTCTTGGACAGGGATGAGAAACACCATATATTTT. Encoded protein: CASSSWTGMRNTIYF. The variable domain in full, completed from reference TRBV28 and TRBJ1-3, reads DVKVTQSSRYLVKRTGEKVFLECVQDMDHENMFWYRQDPGLGLRLIYFSYDVKMKEKGDIPEGYSVSREKKERFSLILESASTNQTSMYLCASSSWTGMRNTIYFGEGSWLTVV.